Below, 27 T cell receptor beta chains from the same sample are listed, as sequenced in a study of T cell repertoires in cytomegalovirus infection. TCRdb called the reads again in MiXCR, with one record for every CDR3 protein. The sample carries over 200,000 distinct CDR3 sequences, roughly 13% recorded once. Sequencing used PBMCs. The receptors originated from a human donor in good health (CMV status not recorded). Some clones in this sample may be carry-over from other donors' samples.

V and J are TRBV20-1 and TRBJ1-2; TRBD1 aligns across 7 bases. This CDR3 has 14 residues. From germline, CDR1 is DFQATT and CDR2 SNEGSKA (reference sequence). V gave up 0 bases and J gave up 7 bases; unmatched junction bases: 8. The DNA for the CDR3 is TGCAGTGCTAGAGATCGAGGACAGGAAAGTGGCTACACCTTC. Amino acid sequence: CSARDRGQESGYTF.

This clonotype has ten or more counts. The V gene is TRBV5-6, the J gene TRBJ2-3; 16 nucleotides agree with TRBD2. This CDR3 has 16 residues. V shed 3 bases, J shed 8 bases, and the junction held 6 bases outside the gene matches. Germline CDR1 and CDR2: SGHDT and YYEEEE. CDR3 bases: TGTGCCAGCAGCTGGGGACTAGCGGGGGGGCCTGGTACGCAGTATTTT. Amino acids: CASSWGLAGGPGTQYF.

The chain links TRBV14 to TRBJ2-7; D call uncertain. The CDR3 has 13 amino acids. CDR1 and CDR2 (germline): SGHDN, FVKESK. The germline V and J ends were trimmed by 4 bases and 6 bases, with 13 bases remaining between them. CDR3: CASSLLTFAEQYF. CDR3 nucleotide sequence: TGTGCCAGCAGCCTCTTGACCTTTGCCGAGCAGTACTTC.

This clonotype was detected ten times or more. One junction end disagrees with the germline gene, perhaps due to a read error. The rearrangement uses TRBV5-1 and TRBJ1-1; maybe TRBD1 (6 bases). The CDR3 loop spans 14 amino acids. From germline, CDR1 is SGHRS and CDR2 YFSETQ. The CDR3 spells CASSLEGGNTEAFF. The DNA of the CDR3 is TGTGCCAGCAGCTTGGAGGGGGGAAACACTGAAGCTTTCTTT.

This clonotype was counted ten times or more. Here the CDR3 reads CASSLFAQVAFF. CDR3 bases: TGTGCCAGCAGCTTATTTGCACAGGTGGCTTTCTTT. The chain recombines TRBV7-2 with TRBJ1-1, with D maybe TRBD1 (5 bases). The CDR3 spans 12 residues. Germline V gene lookup returns CDR1 SGHTA and CDR2 FQGNSA. V was trimmed by 2 bases and J by 11 bases, leaving 12 bases between them.

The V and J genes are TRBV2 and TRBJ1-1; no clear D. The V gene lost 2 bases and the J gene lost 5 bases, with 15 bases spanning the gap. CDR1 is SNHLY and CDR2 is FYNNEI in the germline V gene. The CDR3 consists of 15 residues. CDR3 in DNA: TGTGCCAGCAGTGAACGGAGAGGCGGGAGGACTGAAGCTTTCTTT. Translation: CASSERRGGRTEAFF.

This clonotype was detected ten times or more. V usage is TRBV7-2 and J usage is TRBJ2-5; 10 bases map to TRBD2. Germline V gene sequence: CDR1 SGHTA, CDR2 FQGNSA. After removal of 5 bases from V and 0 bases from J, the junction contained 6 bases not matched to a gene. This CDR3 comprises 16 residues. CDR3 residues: CASSPVAGGNQETQYF. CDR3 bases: TGTGCCAGCAGCCCCGTAGCGGGGGGAAACCAAGAGACCCAGTACTTC. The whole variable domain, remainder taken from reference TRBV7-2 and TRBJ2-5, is GAGVSQSPSNKVTEKGKDVELRCDPISGHTALYWYRQSLGQGLEFLIYFQGNSAPDKSGLPSDRFSAERTGGSVSTLTIQRTQQEDSAVYLCASSPVAGGNQETQYFGPGTRLLVL.

CDR3 sequence (DNA): TGTGCCAGCAGTTACTCTCTAGGGATAGCCAAAAACATTCAGTACTTC. Translating it yields CASSYSLGIAKNIQYF. V is TRBV6-6 and J is TRBJ2-4; D not resolved. V was cut by 0 bases and J by 0 bases, with 9 bases left in between. The CDR3 runs to 16 residues. The germline V gene has CDR1 MNHNY and CDR2 SVGAGI (reference sequence).

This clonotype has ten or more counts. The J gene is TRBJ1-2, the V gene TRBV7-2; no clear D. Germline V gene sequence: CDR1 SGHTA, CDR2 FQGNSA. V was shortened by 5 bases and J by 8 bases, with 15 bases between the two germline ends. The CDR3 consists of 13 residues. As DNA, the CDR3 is TGTGCCAGCAGCCCCGGTGCCGCCTGGGGCTACACCTTC. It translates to CASSPGAAWGYTF.

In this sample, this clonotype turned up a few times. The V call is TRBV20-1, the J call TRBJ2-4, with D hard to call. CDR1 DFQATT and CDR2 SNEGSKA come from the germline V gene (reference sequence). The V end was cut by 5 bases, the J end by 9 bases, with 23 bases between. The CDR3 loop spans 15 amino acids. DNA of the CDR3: TGCAGTGCTCCAGAACCCGACTTTTTTCTGGGCATTCAGTACTTC. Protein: CSAPEPDFFLGIQYF.

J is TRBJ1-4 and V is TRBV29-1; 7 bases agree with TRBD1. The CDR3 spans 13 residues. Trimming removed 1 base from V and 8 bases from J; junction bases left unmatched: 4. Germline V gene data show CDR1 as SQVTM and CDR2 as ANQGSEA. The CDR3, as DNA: TGCAGCGTTGAAGGGCAGGGGGAGGAAAAACTGTTTTTT. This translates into CSVEGQGEEKLFF.

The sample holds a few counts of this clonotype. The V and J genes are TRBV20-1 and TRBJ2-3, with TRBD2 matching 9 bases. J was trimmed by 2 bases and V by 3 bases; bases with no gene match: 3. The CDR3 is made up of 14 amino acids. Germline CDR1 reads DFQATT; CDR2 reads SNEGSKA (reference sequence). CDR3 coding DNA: TGCAGTGCTAGCAGCGGGAGGCCCACAGATACGCAGTATTTT. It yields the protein CSASSGRPTDTQYF.

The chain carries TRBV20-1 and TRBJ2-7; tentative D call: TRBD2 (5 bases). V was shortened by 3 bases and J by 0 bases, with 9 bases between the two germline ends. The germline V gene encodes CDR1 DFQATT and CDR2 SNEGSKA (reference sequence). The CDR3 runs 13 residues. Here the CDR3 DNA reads TGCAGTGCTAGGCCGGGAAGCTCCTACGAGCAGTACTTC. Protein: CSARPGSSYEQYF.

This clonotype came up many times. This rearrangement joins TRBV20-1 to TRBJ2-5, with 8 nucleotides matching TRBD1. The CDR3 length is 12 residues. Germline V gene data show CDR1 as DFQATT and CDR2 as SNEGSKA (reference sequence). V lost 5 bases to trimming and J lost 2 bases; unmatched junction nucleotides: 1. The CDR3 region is CSAGQGQETQYF. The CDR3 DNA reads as TGCAGTGCTGGACAGGGACAAGAGACCCAGTACTTC.

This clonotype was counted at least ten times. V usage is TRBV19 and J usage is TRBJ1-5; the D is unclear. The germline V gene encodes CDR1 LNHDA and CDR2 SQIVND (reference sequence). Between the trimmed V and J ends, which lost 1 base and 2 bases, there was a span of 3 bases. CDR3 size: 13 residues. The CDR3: CASSIGGNQPQHF. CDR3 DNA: TGTGCCAGTAGTATAGGGGGCAATCAGCCCCAGCATTTT.

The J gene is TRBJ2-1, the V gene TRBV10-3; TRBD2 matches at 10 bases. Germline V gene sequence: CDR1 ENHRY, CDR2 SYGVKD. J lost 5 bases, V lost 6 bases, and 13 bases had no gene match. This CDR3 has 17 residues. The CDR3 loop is CAIRERGGSIVNNEQFF. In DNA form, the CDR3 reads TGTGCCATCAGGGAGCGGGGGGGCTCAATCGTTAACAATGAGCAGTTCTTC.

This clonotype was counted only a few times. CDR3 region: CASSLGLAGGRTPYNEQFF. The CDR3, as DNA: TGTGCCAGCAGCTTAGGACTAGCGGGAGGCCGAACCCCCTACAATGAGCAGTTCTTC. The chain uses TRBV7-2 and TRBJ2-1, with 13 bases identical to TRBD2. Germline V gene data show CDR1 as SGHTA and CDR2 as FQGNSA. The CDR3 is 19 residues long. J lost 2 bases, V lost 1 base, and 8 bases had no gene match. Full variable domain (outside the CDR3, taken from reference TRBV7-2 and TRBJ2-1): GAGVSQSPSNKVTEKGKDVELRCDPISGHTALYWYRQSLGQGLEFLIYFQGNSAPDKSGLPSDRFSAERTGGSVSTLTIQRTQQEDSAVYLCASSLGLAGGRTPYNEQFFGPGTRLTVL.

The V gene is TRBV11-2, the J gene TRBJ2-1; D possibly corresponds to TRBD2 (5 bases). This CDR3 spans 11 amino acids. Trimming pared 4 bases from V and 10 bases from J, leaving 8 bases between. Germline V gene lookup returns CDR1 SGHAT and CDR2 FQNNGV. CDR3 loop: CASSSWEEQFF. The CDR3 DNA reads TGTGCCAGCAGCTCCTGGGAGGAGCAGTTCTTC.

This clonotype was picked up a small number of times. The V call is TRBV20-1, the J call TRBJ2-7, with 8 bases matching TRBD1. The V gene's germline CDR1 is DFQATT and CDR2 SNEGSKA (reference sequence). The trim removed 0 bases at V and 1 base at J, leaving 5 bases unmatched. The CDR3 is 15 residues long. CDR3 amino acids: CSARDIDRGSYEQYF. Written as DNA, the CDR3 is TGCAGTGCTAGAGATATCGACAGGGGATCCTACGAGCAGTACTTC.

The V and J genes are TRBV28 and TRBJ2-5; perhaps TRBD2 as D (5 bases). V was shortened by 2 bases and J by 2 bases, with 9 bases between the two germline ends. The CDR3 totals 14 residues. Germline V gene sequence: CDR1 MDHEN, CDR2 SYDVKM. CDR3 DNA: TGTGCCAGCAGTTTAAGCGGAACGCAAGAGACCCAGTACTTC. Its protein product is CASSLSGTQETQYF.

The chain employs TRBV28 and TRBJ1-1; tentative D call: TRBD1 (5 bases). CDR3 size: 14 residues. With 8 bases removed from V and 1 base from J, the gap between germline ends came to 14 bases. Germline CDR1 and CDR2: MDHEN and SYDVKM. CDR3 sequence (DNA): TGTGCCAGCGGCCTTGGTAGGGGGAACACTGAAGCTTTCTTT. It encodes CASGLGRGNTEAFF.

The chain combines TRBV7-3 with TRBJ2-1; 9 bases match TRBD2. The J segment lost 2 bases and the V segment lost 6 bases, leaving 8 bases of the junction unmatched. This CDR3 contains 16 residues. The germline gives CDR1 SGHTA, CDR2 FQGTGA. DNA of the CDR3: TGTGCCAGCAGTACCTCGAGCGGGAGGCCCTACAATGAGCAGTTCTTC. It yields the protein CASSTSSGRPYNEQFF. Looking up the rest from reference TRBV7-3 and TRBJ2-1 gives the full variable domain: GAGVSQTPSNKVTEKGKYVELRCDPISGHTALYWYRQSLGQGPEFLIYFQGTGAADDSGLPNDRFFAVRPEGSVSTLKIQRTERGDSAVYLCASSTSSGRPYNEQFFGPGTRLTVL.

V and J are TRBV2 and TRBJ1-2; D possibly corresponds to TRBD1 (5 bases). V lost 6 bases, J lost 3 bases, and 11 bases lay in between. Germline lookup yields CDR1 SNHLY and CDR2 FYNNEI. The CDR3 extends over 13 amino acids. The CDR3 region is CASRPDSDYGYTF. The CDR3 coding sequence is TGTGCCAGCAGACCCGACAGCGACTATGGCTACACCTTC.

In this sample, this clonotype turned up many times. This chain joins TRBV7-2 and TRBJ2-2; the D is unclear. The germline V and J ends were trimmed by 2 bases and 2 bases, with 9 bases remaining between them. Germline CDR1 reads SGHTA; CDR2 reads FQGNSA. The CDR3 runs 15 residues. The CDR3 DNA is TGTGCCAGCAGCTTATTGGGCAGAAACACCGGGGAGCTGTTTTTT. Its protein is CASSLLGRNTGELFF.

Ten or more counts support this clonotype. In DNA, the CDR3 is TGTGCCAGCAGCCGAACCACCTCCGGGACAGGGGAATTCACTGAAGCTTTCTTT. It encodes CASSRTTSGTGEFTEAFF. This chain connects TRBV7-4 to TRBJ1-1; 10 bases match TRBD1. Trimming removed 5 bases from V and 4 bases from J; junction bases left unmatched: 16. Germline V gene data show CDR1 as SGHVT and CDR2 as SQSDAQ. The CDR3 covers 18 residues.

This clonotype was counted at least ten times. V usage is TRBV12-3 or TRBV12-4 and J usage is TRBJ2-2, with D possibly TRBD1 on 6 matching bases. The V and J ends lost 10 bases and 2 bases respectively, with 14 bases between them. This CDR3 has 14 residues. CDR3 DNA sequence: TGTGCCATTCCGGACAGCAAAAACACCGGGGAGCTGTTTTTT. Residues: CAIPDSKNTGELFF.

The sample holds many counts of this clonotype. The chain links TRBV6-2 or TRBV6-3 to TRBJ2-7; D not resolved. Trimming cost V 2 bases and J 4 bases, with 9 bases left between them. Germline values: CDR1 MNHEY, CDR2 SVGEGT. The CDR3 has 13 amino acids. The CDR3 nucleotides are TGTGCCAGCAGTTACACTGATAATTACGAGCAGTACTTC. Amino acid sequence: CASSYTDNYEQYF.